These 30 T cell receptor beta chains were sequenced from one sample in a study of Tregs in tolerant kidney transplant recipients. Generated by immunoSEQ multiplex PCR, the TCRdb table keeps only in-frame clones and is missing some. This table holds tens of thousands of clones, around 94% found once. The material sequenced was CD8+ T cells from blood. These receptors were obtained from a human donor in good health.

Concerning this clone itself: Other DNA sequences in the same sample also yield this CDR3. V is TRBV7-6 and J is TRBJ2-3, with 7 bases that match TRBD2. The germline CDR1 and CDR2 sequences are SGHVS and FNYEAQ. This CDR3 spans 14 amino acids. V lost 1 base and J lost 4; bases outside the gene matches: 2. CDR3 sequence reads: CASSLGGGADTQYF. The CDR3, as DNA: TGTGCCAGCAGCTTAGGCGGGGGAGCAGATACGCAGTATTTT. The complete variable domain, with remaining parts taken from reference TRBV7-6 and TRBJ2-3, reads GAGVSQSPRYKVTKRGQDVALRCDPISGHVSLYWYRQALGQGPEFLTYFNYEAQQDKSGLPNDRFSAERPEGSISTLTIQRTEQRDSAMYRCASSLGGGADTQYFGPGTRLTVL.

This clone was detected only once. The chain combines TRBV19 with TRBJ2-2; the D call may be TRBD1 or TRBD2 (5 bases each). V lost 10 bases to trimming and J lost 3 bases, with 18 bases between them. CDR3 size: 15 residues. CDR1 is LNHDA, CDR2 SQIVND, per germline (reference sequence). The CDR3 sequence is CATKLGAGDTGELFF. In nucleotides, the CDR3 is TGTGCCACTAAGTTAGGGGCGGGCGACACCGGGGAGCTGTTTTTT.

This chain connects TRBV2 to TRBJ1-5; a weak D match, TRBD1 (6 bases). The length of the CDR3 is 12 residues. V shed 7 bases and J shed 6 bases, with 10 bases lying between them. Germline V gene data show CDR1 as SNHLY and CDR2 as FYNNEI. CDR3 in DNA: TGTGCCAGCATCGGGGGCTCTCAGCCCCAGCATTTT. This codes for CASIGGSQPQHF. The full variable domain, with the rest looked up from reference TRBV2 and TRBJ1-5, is EPEVTQTPSHQVTQMGQEVILRCVPISNHLYFYWYRQILGQKVEFLVSFYNNEISEKSEIFDDQFSVERPDGSNFTLKIRSTKLEDSAMYFCASIGGSQPQHFGDGTRLSIL.

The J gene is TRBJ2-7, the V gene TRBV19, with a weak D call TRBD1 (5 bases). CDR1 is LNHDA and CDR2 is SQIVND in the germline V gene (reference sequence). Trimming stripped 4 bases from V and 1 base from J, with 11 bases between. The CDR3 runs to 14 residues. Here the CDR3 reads CASSKWGESYEQYF. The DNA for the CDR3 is TGTGCCAGTAGTAAGTGGGGCGAGTCCTACGAGCAGTACTTC.

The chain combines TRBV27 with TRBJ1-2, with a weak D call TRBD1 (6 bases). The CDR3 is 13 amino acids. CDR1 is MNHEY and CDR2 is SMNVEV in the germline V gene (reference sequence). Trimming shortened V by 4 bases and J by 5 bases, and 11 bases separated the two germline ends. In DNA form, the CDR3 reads TGTGCCAGCAGTTCAGGAGGGGGTTATGGCTACACCTTC. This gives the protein CASSSGGGYGYTF.

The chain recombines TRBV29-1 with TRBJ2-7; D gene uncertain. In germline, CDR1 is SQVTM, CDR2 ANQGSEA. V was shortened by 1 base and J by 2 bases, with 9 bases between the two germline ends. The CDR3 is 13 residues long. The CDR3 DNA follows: TGCAGCGTTGAAGGCGGCTCAGCCTACGAGCAGTACTTC. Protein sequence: CSVEGGSAYEQYF.

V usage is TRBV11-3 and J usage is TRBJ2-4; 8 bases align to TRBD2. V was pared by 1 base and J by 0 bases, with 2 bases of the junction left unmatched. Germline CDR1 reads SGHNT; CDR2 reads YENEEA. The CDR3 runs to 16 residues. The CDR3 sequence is CASSLASGRAKNIQYF. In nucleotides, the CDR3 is TGTGCCAGCAGCTTAGCAAGCGGGAGAGCCAAAAACATTCAGTACTTC.

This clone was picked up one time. The CDR3 DNA is TGTGCCAGCAGTTCGGCCGGGCTCAAGAAGAATGAGCAGTTCTTC. This gives the protein CASSSAGLKKNEQFF. The chain recombines TRBV6-6 with TRBJ2-1; no definite D call. Germline V gene data show CDR1 as MNHNY and CDR2 as SVGAGI (reference sequence). This CDR3 is 15 amino acids long. V was pared by 4 bases and J by 7 bases, with 17 bases between.

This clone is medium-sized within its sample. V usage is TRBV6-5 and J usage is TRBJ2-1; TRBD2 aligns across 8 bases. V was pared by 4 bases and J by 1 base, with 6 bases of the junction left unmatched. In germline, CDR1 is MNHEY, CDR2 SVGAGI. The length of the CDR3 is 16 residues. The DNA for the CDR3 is TGTGCCAGCAGTTCCATAGCGGGGTTTTCCTACAATGAGCAGTTCTTC. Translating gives CASSSIAGFSYNEQFF.

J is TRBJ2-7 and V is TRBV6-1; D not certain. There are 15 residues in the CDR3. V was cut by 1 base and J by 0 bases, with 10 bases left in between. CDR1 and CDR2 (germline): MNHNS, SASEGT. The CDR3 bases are TGTGCCAGCAGTGAAGTGTTGGGGTTCTCCTACGAGCAGTACTTC. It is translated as CASSEVLGFSYEQYF.

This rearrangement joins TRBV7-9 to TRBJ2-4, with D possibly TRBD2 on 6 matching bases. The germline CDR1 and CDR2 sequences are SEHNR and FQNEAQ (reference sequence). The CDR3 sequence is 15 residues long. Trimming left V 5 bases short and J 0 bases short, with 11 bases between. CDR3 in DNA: TGTGCCAGCAGCCAAGGACTACTAGCCAAAAACATTCAGTACTTC. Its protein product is CASSQGLLAKNIQYF.

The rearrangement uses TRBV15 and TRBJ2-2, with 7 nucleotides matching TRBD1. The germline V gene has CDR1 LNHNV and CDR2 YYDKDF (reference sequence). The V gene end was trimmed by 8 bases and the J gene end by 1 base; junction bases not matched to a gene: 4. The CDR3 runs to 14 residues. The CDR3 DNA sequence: TGTGCCACCTACGACAGGGTGAACACCGGGGAGCTGTTTTTT. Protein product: CATYDRVNTGELFF.

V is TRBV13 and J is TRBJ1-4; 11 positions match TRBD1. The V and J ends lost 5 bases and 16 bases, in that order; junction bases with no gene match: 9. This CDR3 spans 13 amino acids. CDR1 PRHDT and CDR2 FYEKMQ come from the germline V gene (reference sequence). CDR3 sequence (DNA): TGTGCCAGCAGCATGGACAGGGGGCTGCCCAAGTTTTTT. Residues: CASSMDRGLPKFF.

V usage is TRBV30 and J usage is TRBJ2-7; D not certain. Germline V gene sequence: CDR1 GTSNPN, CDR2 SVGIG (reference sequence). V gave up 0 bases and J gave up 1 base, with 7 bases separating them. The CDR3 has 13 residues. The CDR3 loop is CAWSVGFSYEQYF. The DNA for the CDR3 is TGTGCCTGGAGTGTCGGCTTTTCCTACGAGCAGTACTTC.

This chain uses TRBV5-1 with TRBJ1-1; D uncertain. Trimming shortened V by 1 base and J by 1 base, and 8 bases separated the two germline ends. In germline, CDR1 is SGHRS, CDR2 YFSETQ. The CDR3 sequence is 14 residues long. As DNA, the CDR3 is TGCGCCAGCAGCTTGTTTGGAGAGAACACTGAAGCTTTCTTT. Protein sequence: CASSLFGENTEAFF.

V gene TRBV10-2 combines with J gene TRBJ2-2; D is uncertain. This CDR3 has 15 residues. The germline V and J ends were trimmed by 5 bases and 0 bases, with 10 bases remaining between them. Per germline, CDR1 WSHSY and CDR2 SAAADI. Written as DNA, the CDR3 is TGCGCCAGCAGTTACCTATACGCGAACACCGGGGAGCTGTTTTTT. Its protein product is CASSYLYANTGELFF.

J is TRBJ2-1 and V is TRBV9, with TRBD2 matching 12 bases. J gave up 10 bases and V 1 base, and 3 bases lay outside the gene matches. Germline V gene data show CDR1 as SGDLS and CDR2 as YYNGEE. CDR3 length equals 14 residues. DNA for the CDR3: TGTGCCAGCAGCGTACTAGCGGGGGGGCTCGAGCAGTTCTTC. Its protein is CASSVLAGGLEQFF.

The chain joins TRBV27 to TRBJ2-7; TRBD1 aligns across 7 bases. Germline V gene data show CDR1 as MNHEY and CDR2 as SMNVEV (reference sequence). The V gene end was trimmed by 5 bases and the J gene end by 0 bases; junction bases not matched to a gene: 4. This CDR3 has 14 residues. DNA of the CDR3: TGTGCCAGCAGTCCGACAGGGAGCTCCTACGAGCAGTACTTC. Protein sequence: CASSPTGSSYEQYF.

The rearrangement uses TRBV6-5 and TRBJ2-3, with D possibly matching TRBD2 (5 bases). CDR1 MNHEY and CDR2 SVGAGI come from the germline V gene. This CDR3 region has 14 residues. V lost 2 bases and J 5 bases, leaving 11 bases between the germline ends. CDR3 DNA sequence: TGTGCCAGCAGTTACGAAGAGGGTGGAGATACGCAGTATTTT. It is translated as CASSYEEGGDTQYF.

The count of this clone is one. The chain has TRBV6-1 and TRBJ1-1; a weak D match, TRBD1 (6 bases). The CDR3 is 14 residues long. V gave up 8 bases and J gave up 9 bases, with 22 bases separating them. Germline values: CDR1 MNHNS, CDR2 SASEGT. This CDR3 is CASRLEDSQSKAFF. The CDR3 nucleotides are TGTGCCAGCCGCTTAGAGGACAGCCAGTCGAAAGCTTTCTTT.

The CDR3 region has the DNA TGTGCCAGCAGCCCGTGGACAGGAGCAATCCGACCCCCCGACCGCCTCCACTTT. Translated, it gives CASSPWTGAIRPPDRLHF. The chain employs TRBV11-2 and TRBJ1-6; 7 bases align to TRBD1. The CDR3 has 18 amino acids. Germline V gene lookup returns CDR1 SGHAT and CDR2 FQNNGV. V shed 5 bases, J shed 15 bases, and the junction held 25 bases outside the gene matches.

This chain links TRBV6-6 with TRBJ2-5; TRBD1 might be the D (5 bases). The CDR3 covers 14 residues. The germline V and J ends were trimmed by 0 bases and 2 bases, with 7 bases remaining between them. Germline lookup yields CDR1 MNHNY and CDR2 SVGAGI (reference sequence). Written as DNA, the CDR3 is TGTGCCAGCAGTTACTCGACAGCTCAAGAGACCCAGTACTTC. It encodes CASSYSTAQETQYF.

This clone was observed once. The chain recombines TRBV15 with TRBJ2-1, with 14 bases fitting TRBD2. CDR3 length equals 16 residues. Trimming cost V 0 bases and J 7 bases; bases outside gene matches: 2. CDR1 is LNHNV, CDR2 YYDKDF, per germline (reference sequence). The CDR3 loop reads CATSREGLAGANEQFF. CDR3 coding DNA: TGTGCCACCAGCAGAGAGGGACTAGCGGGAGCAAATGAGCAGTTCTTC. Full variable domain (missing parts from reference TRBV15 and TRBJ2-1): DAMVIQNPRYQVTQFGKPVTLSCSQTLNHNVMYWYQQKSSQAPKLLFHYYDKDFNNEADTPDNFQSRRPNTSFCFLDIRSPGLGDTAMYLCATSREGLAGANEQFFGPGTRLTVL.

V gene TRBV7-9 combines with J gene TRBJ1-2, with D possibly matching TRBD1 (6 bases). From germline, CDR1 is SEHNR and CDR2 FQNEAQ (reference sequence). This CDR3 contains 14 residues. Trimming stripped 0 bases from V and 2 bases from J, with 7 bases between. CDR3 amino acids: CASSLAQGNYGYTF. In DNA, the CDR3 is TGTGCCAGCAGCTTAGCACAGGGAAACTATGGCTACACCTTC.

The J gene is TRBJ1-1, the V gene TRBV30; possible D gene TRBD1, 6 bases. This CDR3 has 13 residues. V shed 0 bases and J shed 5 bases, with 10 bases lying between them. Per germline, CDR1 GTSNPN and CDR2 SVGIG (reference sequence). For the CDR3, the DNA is TGTGCCTGGAGTGTAGGAGGGGGGACTGAAGCTTTCTTT. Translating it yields CAWSVGGGTEAFF.

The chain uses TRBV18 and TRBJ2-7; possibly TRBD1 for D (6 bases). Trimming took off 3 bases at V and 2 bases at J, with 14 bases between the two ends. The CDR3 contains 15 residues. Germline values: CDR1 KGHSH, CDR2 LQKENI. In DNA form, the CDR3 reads TGTGCCAGCTCACCCCCCGGGACAAGGACCTACGAGCAGTACTTC. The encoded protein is CASSPPGTRTYEQYF.

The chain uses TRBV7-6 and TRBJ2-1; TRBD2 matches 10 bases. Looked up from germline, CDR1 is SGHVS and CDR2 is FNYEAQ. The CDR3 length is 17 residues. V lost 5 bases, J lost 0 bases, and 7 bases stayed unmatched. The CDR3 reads CASSLRTSGLSYNEQFF. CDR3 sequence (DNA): TGTGCCAGCAGCCTAAGGACTAGCGGTCTCTCCTACAATGAGCAGTTCTTC.

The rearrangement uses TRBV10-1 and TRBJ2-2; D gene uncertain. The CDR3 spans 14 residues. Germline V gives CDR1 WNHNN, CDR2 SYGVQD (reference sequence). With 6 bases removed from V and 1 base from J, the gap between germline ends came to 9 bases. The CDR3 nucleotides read TGCGCCAGCAGGGTGAACATGAACACCGGGGAGCTGTTTTTT. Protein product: CASRVNMNTGELFF.

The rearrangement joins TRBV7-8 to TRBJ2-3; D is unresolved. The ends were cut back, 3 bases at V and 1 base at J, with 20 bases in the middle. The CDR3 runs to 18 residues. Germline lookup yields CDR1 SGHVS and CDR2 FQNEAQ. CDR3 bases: TGTGCCAGCAGCTTCTACCTCTTTACCCAGCCCGGCACAGATACGCAGTATTTT. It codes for CASSFYLFTQPGTDTQYF.

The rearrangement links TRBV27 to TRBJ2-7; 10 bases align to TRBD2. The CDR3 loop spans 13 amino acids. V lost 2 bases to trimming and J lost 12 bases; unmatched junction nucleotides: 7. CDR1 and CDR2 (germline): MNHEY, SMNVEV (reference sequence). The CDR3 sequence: CASSLRTSGPSYF. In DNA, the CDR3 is TGTGCCAGCAGTTTAAGGACTAGCGGCCCGTCGTACTTC.